The clone carrying this T cell receptor beta chain was found once. CDR1 and CDR2 from the germline V gene are MRHNA and SNTAGT. V lost 6 bases, J lost 5 bases, and 6 bases stayed unmatched. This CDR3 region has 14 residues. The entry originates in a study of control samples from healthy donors and cancer patients. TCRdb's copy holds only in-frame clones and misses some; the assay was immunoSEQ multiplex PCR. Of 130,000 to 150,000 clones in the sample, around 94% were seen once. The sequenced sample consisted of PBMCs. The genes are TRBV6-4 and TRBJ2-2; 7 bases are shared with TRBD2. The clonotype comes from a man aged 55 to 70 with colorectal cancer. The CDR3 reads CASRVSGGTGELFF. DNA for the CDR3: TGTGCCAGCAGAGTCTCGGGGGGTACCGGGGAGCTGTTTTTT.